These 14 T cell receptor beta chains originate from one sample sequenced in a study of CD8+CD57+ T cells in acquired aplastic anemia. Genomic DNA constituted the template upon which TCR beta VDJ and CDR3 profiling was performed. Via MiXCR, TCRdb re-called the reads, giving one row per CDR3 protein. The sample gives approximately 200,000 distinct CDR3 sequences, approximately 51% of which show up once; around 20% is in the top ten. Those patients picked for sequencing had displayed CD8+CD57+ cell expansion on flow cytometry. Input material: sorted CD4+, CD8+, or CD8+CD57+ T cells (not recorded which) from PBMCs. These receptors originate from a human donor with aplastic anemia.

This clonotype was found many times. The rearrangement links TRBV20-1 to TRBJ2-5; TRBD1 aligns across 8 bases. J was trimmed by 5 bases and V by 6 bases; bases with no gene match: 11. CDR3 length: 14 amino acids. CDR1 and CDR2 (germline): DFQATT, SNEGSKA (reference sequence). This CDR3 reads CSARQGRVRETQYF. The CDR3 nucleotides read TGCAGTGCGAGACAGGGGCGGGTGAGGGAGACCCAGTACTTC.

The table lists this clonotype with many counts. The chain carries TRBV20-1 and TRBJ2-3, with TRBD1 matching 9 bases. J lost 5 bases, V lost 4 bases, and 10 bases had no gene match. CDR1 DFQATT and CDR2 SNEGSKA come from the germline V gene (reference sequence). The CDR3 consists of 15 residues. Here the CDR3 DNA reads TGCAGTGCTAAACGACAGGGGGTTCCCCAAGATACGCAGTATTTT. Its translation is CSAKRQGVPQDTQYF.

The chain links TRBV5-5 to TRBJ1-3; D uncertain. Per germline, CDR1 SGHKS and CDR2 YYEKEE (reference sequence). This CDR3 comprises 15 residues. The V end lost 0 bases, the J end lost 0 bases, and 7 bases lay between the germline ends. CDR3: CASSLVGGSGNTIYF. As DNA, the CDR3 is TGTGCCAGCAGCTTGGTTGGCGGCTCTGGAAACACCATATATTTT.

The sample holds one count of this clonotype. Here the CDR3 reads CAISESNQDEGPQHF. In nucleotides, the CDR3 is TGTGCCATCAGTGAGTCGAATCAGGACGAGGGGCCCCAGCATTTT. This sequence joins TRBV10-3 and TRBJ1-5; D is unclear. CDR1 ENHRY and CDR2 SYGVKD come from the germline V gene. The CDR3 extends over 15 amino acids. V lost 0 bases to trimming and J lost 9 bases, with 15 bases between them.

The V gene is TRBV30, the J gene TRBJ1-2; D not resolved. The CDR3 is 12 amino acids. Germline V gene lookup returns CDR1 GTSNPN and CDR2 SVGIG (reference sequence). The ends were cut back, 1 base at V and 8 bases at J, with 11 bases in the middle. CDR3 coding DNA: TGTGCCTGGAGTGGGGGTGTCCAAGGCTACACCTTC. This sequence encodes CAWSGGVQGYTF.

The V gene is TRBV19, the J gene TRBJ2-7; 7 bases map to TRBD1. The V segment lost 5 bases and the J segment 0 bases; nucleotides outside the gene matches: 4. This CDR3 has 14 residues. Germline V gene data show CDR1 as LNHDA and CDR2 as SQIVND (reference sequence). The CDR3 spells CASSQQGSSYEQYF. CDR3 nucleotides: TGTGCCAGTAGTCAACAGGGGAGCTCCTACGAGCAGTACTTC.

This clonotype showed up just a few times. This sequence joins TRBV19 and TRBJ2-7, with 10 bases identical to TRBD2. Germline CDR1 and CDR2: LNHDA and SQIVND (reference sequence). The trim removed 9 bases at V and 6 bases at J, leaving 11 bases unmatched. The CDR3 consists of 14 residues. The CDR3 spells CASSDALAGAEQYF. The CDR3 DNA is TGTGCCAGCAGTGATGCCCTAGCGGGAGCCGAGCAGTACTTC.

This clonotype has at least ten counts. V and J are TRBV20-1 and TRBJ2-1; tentatively, D is TRBD2 (7 bases). The length of the CDR3 is 16 residues. Germline-derived CDR1 and CDR2 are DFQATT and SNEGSKA (reference sequence). V was trimmed by 1 base and J by 6 bases, leaving 19 bases between them. The CDR3 DNA reads TGCAGTGCTAGAGCCCGACGGGGGGCGAGCGTCAATGAGCAGTTCTTC. Its protein is CSARARRGASVNEQFF.

As to this clonotype: This clone may be a read error of a much larger clone one base away. The rearrangement links TRBV28 to TRBJ2-5; weak D call: TRBD2 (6 bases). The V gene's germline CDR1 is MDHEN and CDR2 SYDVKM. This CDR3 has 14 residues. As DNA, the CDR3 is TGTGCCAGCAGTTTCTGGGGAGGACAAGAGTCCCAGTACTTC. This translates into CASSFWGGQESQYF.

This clonotype was seen ten or more times. The V and J genes are TRBV5-8 and TRBJ1-2; TRBD1 matches 8 bases. This CDR3 has 13 residues. With 4 bases clipped from V and 3 bases from J, the junction kept 2 bases outside the gene matches. Germline V gene lookup returns CDR1 SGHTS and CDR2 YDEGEE. The CDR3 nucleotides are TGTGCCAGCAGCCCGGACAGGGACTATGGCTACACCTTC. Its translation: CASSPDRDYGYTF.

Details on this clonotype: This may be a read error, as it is one base from a much larger clone. The chain is built from TRBV2 and TRBJ2-7, with 8 bases that match TRBD1. J gave up 7 bases and V 5 bases, and 7 bases lay outside the gene matches. Germline-derived CDR1 and CDR2 are SNHLY and FYNNEI. This CDR3 comprises 13 residues. The CDR3 here is CASSSDRDHEQYF. The CDR3 DNA reads as TGTGCCAGCAGTTCGGACAGGGACCATGAGCAGTACTTC.

The chain uses TRBV7-2 and TRBJ2-7, with 8 bases lining up with TRBD2. This CDR3 is 19 amino acids long. The V gene's germline CDR1 is SGHTA and CDR2 FQGNSA. Trimming took 3 bases from V and 3 from J; bases not matched to a gene: 19. CDR3 sequence: CASSFSGLVWVGVDYEQYF. The DNA of the CDR3 is TGTGCCAGCAGCTTTTCGGGACTAGTGTGGGTAGGGGTCGACTACGAGCAGTACTTC.

DNA of the CDR3: TGTGCCAGCAGCGAGGGAGCCACGAACACCGGGGAGCTGTTTTTT. Its protein is CASSEGATNTGELFF. The genes are TRBV7-9 and TRBJ2-2, with D perhaps TRBD2 (5 bases). V was shortened by 5 bases and J by 0 bases, with 10 bases between the two germline ends. This CDR3 region has 15 residues. Germline V gene data show CDR1 as SEHNR and CDR2 as FQNEAQ (reference sequence).

V usage is TRBV19 and J usage is TRBJ2-7, with D possibly being TRBD2 (5 bases). CDR3 length: 11 residues. Trimming removed 7 bases at V and 9 bases at J, with 13 bases between. Germline CDR1 reads LNHDA; CDR2 reads SQIVND (reference sequence). CDR3 sequence (DNA): TGTGCCAGTACCGGGTCTCGGGGGCAGTACTTC. Translating it yields CASTGSRGQYF.